This T cell receptor beta chain was profiled in a study of regulatory dendritic cells for organ transplantation (dated by TCRdb to about 2017). Looking at the study overall: To make regulatory dendritic cells, monocytes were cultured with vitamin D3 on days 0 and 4, plus IL-10 on day 4. On day 6, LPS was added to the DC cultures to test how the DCs responded to a strong maturation-inducing agent. The TCRbeta repertoires of sorted naive and memory CD4+ and CD8+ T cells were sequenced before and after allostimulation with regulatory or mature dendritic cells.

A multiplexed two-step PCR with Vbeta-specific forward primers and Jbeta-specific reverse primers was used to amplify the TCRbeta CDR3 regions. Through the immunoSEQ service, TCRbeta libraries were sequenced on an Illumina instrument. The original methods were these. IMGT annotation was used to assign V, D and J genes, and synthetic CDR3 analogues were used to correct the counts for multiplex PCR bias. In the immunoSEQ Analyzer, repertoire clonality was calculated as one minus normalized Shannon entropy. Fisher's exact test with Benjamini-Hochberg false discovery rate control was used to define clonal expansion, with two-tailed P<0.01. TCRdb mirrors the immuneACCESS table, restricted to in-frame sequences. Some clones are absent from its copies; in checked studies, under half trace to an unresolved V gene, and the reason for the others is unknown. Clonal size and the V and J genes are those of that table, whereas D and trimming came from the DNA. The sample data list about 20,000 clones, and 70% to 80% of these were observed just once. About 3% of the sample belongs to the ten largest clones.

V is pared back by 6 bases and J by 1 base, with 19 bases lying between the germline termini. Measured from the cysteine to the phenylalanine, the CDR3 is 17 residues long. The entry retains the CDR3 DNA only, 51 bases that are in frame from base 1. CDR1 and CDR2 are drawn from the germline V gene (reference sequence): MNHEY, SMNVEV. General study outcomes and caveats: Highly diverse repertoires were observed in naive CD4+ and CD8+ T cells, whereas lower diversity was observed in memory cells, and the most oligoclonal repertoires were found in memory CD8+ cells. In both subjects, allostimulation led to expansion of memory CD8+ clones, though the expansion induced by regulatory dendritic cells appeared to be more limited than that induced by mature dendritic cells. Among the resting subsets, the most alloreactive TCR clonotypes were found in memory CD8+ T cells. The authors pointed out considerable heterogeneity between individuals in the alloreactive memory CD8+ T cell pool, and only a couple of subjects were sequenced.

Sorted T cell subsets were CFSE-labeled and co-cultured for about five days with allogeneic regulatory or mature dendritic cells at a 1:10 DC:T ratio. FACS was used to sort CD4+ or CD8+ cells into naive T cells, defined as CD45RA+, and memory T cells, defined as CD45RO+. The T cells used for TCR sequencing were obtained from two healthy control subjects. The Qiagen DNeasy Blood & Tissue Kit was used to extract genomic DNA. About this clone itself: The target of this receptor is not known. Base-call qualities are not available, and no considerably larger clone is one nucleotide away.

The sample comprised memory CD4+ T cells from blood cultured with regulatory dendritic cells. Interpreted using the paper, the cell subset or site label stands for: CD45RO+ memory T cells. The source of this sequence is a human donor in good health. Recombination linked TRBV27 to TRBJ1-5; perhaps TRBD1 is the D gene, with 5 bases matching. CDR3 reads: CASREKGVGASNQPQHF. The DNA reads TGTGCCAGCAGGGAGAAAGGGGTCGGGGCGAGCAATCAGCCCCAGCATTTT.